The 18 T cell receptor beta chains in this list originate from one sample, sequenced in a study of early T cells in non-severe SARS-CoV-2 infection (dated by TCRdb to the early 2020s). Library prep was done by 5' RACE. The sequencer was a NextSeq 500. The public reads were run again by TCRdb, first through fastp at Q25 and then through MiXCR, and only productive beta chains were kept. Entries that share a CDR3 protein sequence are merged under the most common genes and DNA. The sample yields approximately 52,000 distinct CDR3 sequences; 15% were counted once. Of the sample, 8% to 10% is held by the ten largest clones. Source: whole blood, taken at baseline. The receptors were gathered from an adult who was a healthcare worker with PCR-confirmed SARS-CoV-2 infection or an uninfected control (not recorded which).

The J gene is TRBJ1-2, the V gene TRBV10-3, with 7 bases aligning to TRBD1. Germline values: CDR1 ENHRY, CDR2 SYGVKD. The length of the CDR3 is 12 residues. The V segment lost 7 bases and the J segment 4 bases; nucleotides outside the gene matches: 3. CDR3 nucleotide sequence: TGTGCCATCAATGGACAGGCCTATGGCTACACCTTC. Translated: CAINGQAYGYTF.

J is TRBJ2-7 and V is TRBV19; 8 bases match TRBD1. V lost 4 bases, J lost 5 bases, and 13 bases stayed unmatched. The germline V gene has CDR1 LNHDA and CDR2 SQIVND (reference sequence). The CDR3 totals 16 residues. The CDR3 DNA reads TGTGCCAGTAGTAGTCTGAGACAGGGGATCAGAAACGAGCAGTACTTC. It encodes CASSSLRQGIRNEQYF. Supplemented by reference TRBV19 and TRBJ2-7, the full variable domain reads DGGITQSPKYLFRKEGQNVTLSCEQNLNHDAMYWYRQDPGQGLRLIYYSQIVNDFQKGDIAEGYSVSREKKESFPLTVTSAQKNPTAFYLCASSSLRQGIRNEQYFGPGTRLTVT.

This clonotype was counted only a few times. The chain joins TRBV7-2 to TRBJ1-6; TRBD1 aligns across 7 bases. V gave up 7 bases and J gave up 7 bases; unmatched junction bases: 10. There are 15 residues in the CDR3. Germline V lookup: CDR1 SGHTA, CDR2 FQGNSA. This CDR3 reads CASTSPRGGNSPLHF. The CDR3 DNA is TGTGCCAGCACCTCCCCACGAGGGGGCAATTCACCCCTCCACTTT.

In its sample, this clonotype was seen a few times. The rearrangement links TRBV4-1 to TRBJ2-7; 7 positions match TRBD1. The length of the CDR3 is 14 residues. Germline V lookup: CDR1 MGHRA, CDR2 YSYEKL. Trimming cost V 4 bases and J 5 bases; bases outside gene matches: 8. The CDR3: CASSRDRVKDEQYF. CDR3 coding DNA: TGCGCCAGCAGCCGAGACAGGGTGAAGGACGAGCAGTACTTC.

This chain uses TRBV4-2 with TRBJ2-3, with 10 nucleotides matching TRBD2. J gave up 0 bases and V 0 bases, and 3 bases lay outside the gene matches. CDR3 length: 17 amino acids. Germline CDR1 and CDR2: LGHNA and YNFKEQ. CDR3 in amino acids: CASSQDLTSGSTDTQYF. In nucleotides, the CDR3 is TGTGCCAGCAGCCAAGACTTGACTAGCGGGAGCACAGATACGCAGTATTTT.

This clonotype was seen a few times. The chain is built from TRBV12-3 or TRBV12-4 and TRBJ2-5; no clear D gene. V was shortened by 5 bases and J by 0 bases, with 10 bases between the two germline ends. The CDR3 is made up of 14 amino acids. The CDR3 sequence is CASSASRDQETQYF. In DNA form, the CDR3 reads TGTGCCAGCAGTGCGAGCCGGGACCAAGAGACCCAGTACTTC.

The chain is built from TRBV6-2 or TRBV6-3 and TRBJ1-1, with 10 bases fitting TRBD1. CDR3 length: 14 residues. Looked up from germline, CDR1 is MNHEY and CDR2 is SVGEGT. V lost 4 bases and J lost 4; bases outside the gene matches: 3. This chain's CDR3 is CASSSGQGSTEAFF. The CDR3, as DNA: TGTGCCAGCAGTTCGGGACAGGGGAGCACTGAAGCTTTCTTT.

In DNA form, the CDR3 reads TGTGCCAGCTCACCTTTCAGGGGCCGTATCCCGAACACTGAAGCTTTCTTT. Its translation is CASSPFRGRIPNTEAFF. The chain uses TRBV18 and TRBJ1-1; tentative D call: TRBD1 (6 bases). Trimming stripped 3 bases from V and 1 base from J, with 18 bases between. The CDR3 consists of 17 residues. From germline, CDR1 is KGHSH and CDR2 LQKENI.

This clonotype was found many times. V usage is TRBV28 and J usage is TRBJ2-7; TRBD2 matches at 7 bases. The CDR3 has 15 amino acids. Germline V lookup: CDR1 MDHEN, CDR2 SYDVKM. V dropped 5 bases and J dropped 2; count of bases not matched to a gene: 9. The CDR3 DNA reads TGTGCCAGCAGTGGGGGACTACCGCAACCCTACGAGCAGTACTTC. It translates to CASSGGLPQPYEQYF.

This clonotype was found many times. The V and J genes are TRBV5-1 and TRBJ2-3; no reliable D call. V was shortened by 0 bases and J by 4 bases, with 15 bases between the two germline ends. The length of the CDR3 is 16 residues. Germline CDR1 SGHRS, CDR2 YFSETQ. CDR3 coding DNA: TGCGCCAGCAGCTTGGCCGGTGTCGTCAGCGCAGATACGCAGTATTTT. This translates into CASSLAGVVSADTQYF.

The chain recombines TRBV4-1 with TRBJ2-3; maybe TRBD2 (5 bases). The ends were cut back, 4 bases at V and 0 bases at J, with 14 bases in the middle. Germline V gene lookup returns CDR1 MGHRA and CDR2 YSYEKL. The CDR3 runs to 16 residues. CDR3 sequence: CASSPREAVSTDTQYF. The CDR3 coding sequence is TGCGCCAGCAGCCCGCGTGAAGCGGTTAGCACAGATACGCAGTATTTT.

V usage is TRBV20-1 and J usage is TRBJ2-5; a possible D gene is TRBD2 (5 bases). This CDR3 has 14 residues. Trimming cost V 7 bases and J 5 bases, with 20 bases left between them. In germline, CDR1 is DFQATT, CDR2 SNEGSKA (reference sequence). The CDR3 reads CSVTSRTSRETQYF. CDR3 nucleotides: TGCAGTGTTACATCCCGCACTAGTAGGGAGACCCAGTACTTC.

The rearrangement uses TRBV20-1 and TRBJ2-5; 7 nucleotides align to TRBD2. Germline V gives CDR1 DFQATT, CDR2 SNEGSKA (reference sequence). V shed 1 base, J shed 5 bases, and the junction held 7 bases outside the gene matches. CDR3 length equals 14 residues. CDR3 nucleotide sequence: TGCAGTGCTAGAGCGGGAGGCGTTTACGAGACCCAGTACTTC. Protein sequence: CSARAGGVYETQYF.

This clonotype was picked up a small number of times. The CDR3 region is CATSRAGFETQYF. The CDR3, as DNA: TGTGCCACCAGCAGAGCGGGGTTTGAGACCCAGTACTTC. The chain recombines TRBV15 with TRBJ2-5, with a weak D call TRBD2 (5 bases). V was shortened by 1 base and J by 5 bases, with 8 bases between the two germline ends. The germline V gene has CDR1 LNHNV and CDR2 YYDKDF (reference sequence). The CDR3 is 13 amino acids. The full variable domain, in which reference TRBV15 and TRBJ2-5 provide the parts outside the CDR3, is DAMVIQNPRYQVTQFGKPVTLSCSQTLNHNVMYWYQQKSSQAPKLLFHYYDKDFNNEADTPDNFQSRRPNTSFCFLDIRSPGLGDTAMYLCATSRAGFETQYFGPGTRLLVL.

This clonotype was recorded at least ten times. The J gene is TRBJ2-3, the V gene TRBV6-4; D is perhaps TRBD2 (6 bases). The CDR3 covers 14 residues. Germline CDR1 is MRHNA and CDR2 is SNTAGT. With 3 bases removed from V and 0 bases from J, the gap between germline ends came to 7 bases. The CDR3 nucleotides are TGTGCCAGCAGTGAGGGGACTAGCACAGATACGCAGTATTTT. Its protein is CASSEGTSTDTQYF.

This clonotype was counted only a few times. The chain employs TRBV11-3 and TRBJ1-5; possible D gene TRBD1, 5 bases. Between the trimmed V and J ends, which lost 4 bases and 7 bases, there was a span of 17 bases. CDR3 length: 15 residues. Per the germline V gene, CDR1 is SGHNT and CDR2 is YENEEA. The CDR3 region has the DNA TGTGCCAGCAGCTCTATTCAAGGGGCAAAGCAGCCCCAGCATTTT. Encoded protein: CASSSIQGAKQPQHF.

This clonotype was found a few times. The V and J genes are TRBV5-4 and TRBJ2-3; 7 nucleotides line up with TRBD2. CDR1 is SGHNT and CDR2 is YYREEE in the germline V gene (reference sequence). This CDR3 contains 15 residues. V gave up 1 base and J gave up 2 bases; unmatched junction bases: 4. Here the CDR3 reads CASSLQAGTTDTQYF. The CDR3 nucleotides are TGTGCCAGCAGCTTGCAAGCGGGGACCACAGATACGCAGTATTTT. The variable domain in full, completed from reference TRBV5-4 and TRBJ2-3, reads ETGVTQSPTHLIKTRGQQVTLRCSSQSGHNTVSWYQQALGQGPQFIFQYYREEENGRGNFPPRFSGLQFPNYSSELNVNALELDDSALYLCASSLQAGTTDTQYFGPGTRLTVL.

Only a few counts were recorded for this clonotype. This rearrangement joins TRBV27 to TRBJ2-5, with a possible D match to TRBD1 (6 bases). The CDR3 runs 14 residues. Trimming took 4 bases from V and 5 from J, leaving 14 bases between them. Germline CDR1 is MNHEY and CDR2 is SMNVEV (reference sequence). CDR3 DNA sequence: TGTGCCAGCAGTTACTACAGGGATGCGGAGACCCAGTACTTC. Encoded protein: CASSYYRDAETQYF.